This T cell receptor (beta chain) comes out of a study of regulatory T cells in long-lasting Graves disease. Combining iRepertoire HTBI primers with Arm-PCR of CDR3 regions, the authors built TCR beta libraries. TCRdb analysed the multiplex PCR reads with MiXCR anew, one entry per CDR3 protein. The repertoire holds about 530,000 distinct CDR3 sequences, with more than 15% as singletons. About this clonotype: Possible read error: a much larger clone is one base away.

The time point is: newly diagnosed GD, antithyroid drugs for less than 3 months. The TCR library was made from RNA extracted from PBMCs. Diagnosis followed American Thyroid Association guidelines for Graves' disease. This same sample was also part of a study on T cells in Graves' hyperthyroidism and ophthalmopathy.

The clonotype comes from a middle-aged woman with Graves disease. Source: peripheral blood mononuclear cells (PBMCs), taken at new diagnosis, from a patient treated with antithyroid drugs.

As DNA, the CDR3 is TGTGCCAGCAGCTTAGAACTAGCGGGGGCAGATACGCAGTATTTT. Amino acids: CASSLELAGADTQYF. This rearrangement joins TRBV7-9 to TRBJ2-3; the match to TRBD2 covers 11 bases. The CDR3 covers 15 residues. Trimming took 1 base from V and 4 from J; bases not matched to a gene: 1. Germline-derived CDR1 and CDR2 are SEHNR and FQNEAQ (reference sequence).